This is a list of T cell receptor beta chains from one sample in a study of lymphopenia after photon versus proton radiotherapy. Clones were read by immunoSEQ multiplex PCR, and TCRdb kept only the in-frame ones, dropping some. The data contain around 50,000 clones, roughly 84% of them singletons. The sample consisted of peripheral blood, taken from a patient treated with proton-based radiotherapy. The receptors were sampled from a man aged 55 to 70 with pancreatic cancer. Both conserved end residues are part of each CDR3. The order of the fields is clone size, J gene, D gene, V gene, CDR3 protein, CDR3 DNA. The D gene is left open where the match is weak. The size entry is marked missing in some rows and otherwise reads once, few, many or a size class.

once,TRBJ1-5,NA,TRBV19,CASSNLGTRSNQPQHF,TGTGCCAGTAGTAACCTCGGGACACGCAGCAATCAGCCCCAGCATTTT
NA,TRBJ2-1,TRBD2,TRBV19,CASSIGTSGSNEQFF,TGTGCCAGTAGTATTGGGACTAGCGGGAGTAATGAGCAGTTCTTC
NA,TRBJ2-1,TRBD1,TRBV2,CASSEDRGDEQFF,TGTGCCAGCAGCGAGGACAGGGGAGATGAGCAGTTCTTC
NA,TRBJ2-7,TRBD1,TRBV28,CATRGAYRGYEQYF,TGTGCCACCAGGGGCGCGTACAGGGGCTACGAGCAGTACTTC
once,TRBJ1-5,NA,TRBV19,CASSPLEGRQPQHF,TGTGCCAGTAGTCCCCTGGAGGGTAGACAGCCCCAGCATTTT
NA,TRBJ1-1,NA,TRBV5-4,CASSLWGNTEAFF,TGTGCCAGCAGCTTGTGGGGGAACACTGAAGCTTTCTTT
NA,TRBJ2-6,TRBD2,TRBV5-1,CASSGGTSGVLSGANVLTF,TGCGCCAGCAGCGGTGGGACTAGCGGGGTGCTCTCTGGGGCCAACGTCCTGACTTTC
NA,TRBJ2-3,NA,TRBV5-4,CASSPTSPTDTQYF,TGTGCCAGCAGCCCTACTTCCCCCACAGATACGCAGTATTTT
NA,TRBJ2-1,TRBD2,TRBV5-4,CASSGGLAGDEEQFF,TGTGCCAGCAGCGGGGGACTAGCGGGAGACGAGGAGCAGTTCTTC
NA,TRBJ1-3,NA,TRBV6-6,CASSDTGNGNTIYF,TGTGCCAGCAGCGATACAGGGAATGGAAACACCATATATTTT
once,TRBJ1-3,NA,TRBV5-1,CASSSGGGGNTIYF,TGCGCCAGCAGCTCTGGGGGCGGAGGAAACACCATATATTTT
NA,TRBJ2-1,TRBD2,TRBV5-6,CASSQGTSGRLNEQFF,TGTGCCAGCAGCCAAGGGACTAGCGGGAGATTGAATGAGCAGTTCTTC
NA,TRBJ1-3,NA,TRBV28,CATRDLGERNTIYF,TGTGCCACCAGAGATCTGGGGGAACGAAACACCATATATTTT
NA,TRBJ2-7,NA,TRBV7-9,CASTKIGGQTYEQYF,TGTGCCAGCACCAAAATAGGAGGGCAAACCTACGAGCAGTACTTC
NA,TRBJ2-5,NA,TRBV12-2,CASRLAFEGTSGRAGETQYF,TGTGCAAGTCGCTTAGCTTTTGAGGGGACTAGCGGGAGGGCCGGGGAGACCCAGTACTTC
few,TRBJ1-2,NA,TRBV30,CACHRTPRNYGYTF,TGTGCCTGCCATCGGACGCCGCGAAACTATGGCTACACCTTC
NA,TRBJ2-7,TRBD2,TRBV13,CASSMTAGRYEQYF,TGTGCCAGCAGCATGACAGCGGGAAGGTACGAGCAGTACTTC
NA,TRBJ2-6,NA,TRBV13,CASSLMGGRVDGANVLTF,TGTGCCAGCTCCCTTATGGGGGGCCGGGTGGACGGGGCCAACGTCCTGACTTTC
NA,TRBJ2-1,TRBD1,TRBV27,CASSRSTGASYNEQFF,TGTGCCAGCAGTCGCTCGACAGGGGCCTCCTACAATGAGCAGTTCTTC
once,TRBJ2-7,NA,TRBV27,CASSLLYRSSYEQYF,TGTGCCAGCAGTTTATTGTACCGATCCTCCTACGAGCAGTACTTC
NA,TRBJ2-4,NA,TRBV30,CAWRLKGLDIQYF,TGTGCCTGGAGACTAAAGGGATTGGACATTCAGTACTTC
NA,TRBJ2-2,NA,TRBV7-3,CASSLSGTLSTGELFF,TGTGCCAGCAGCCTATCCGGGACATTGAGCACCGGGGAGCTGTTTTTT
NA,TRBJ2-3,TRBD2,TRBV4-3,CASSRVIPGLAGGGDTQYF,TGCGCCAGCAGCCGAGTCATACCGGGACTAGCGGGAGGAGGAGATACGCAGTATTTT
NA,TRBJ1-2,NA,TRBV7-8,CASSPTEDYGYTF,TGTGCCAGCAGCCCTACCGAAGACTATGGCTACACCTTC
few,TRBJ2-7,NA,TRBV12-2,CASRPFTETGTSGYYEQYF,TGTGCAAGTCGCCCCTTCACCGAAACCGGGACTAGCGGGTATTACGAGCAGTACTTC